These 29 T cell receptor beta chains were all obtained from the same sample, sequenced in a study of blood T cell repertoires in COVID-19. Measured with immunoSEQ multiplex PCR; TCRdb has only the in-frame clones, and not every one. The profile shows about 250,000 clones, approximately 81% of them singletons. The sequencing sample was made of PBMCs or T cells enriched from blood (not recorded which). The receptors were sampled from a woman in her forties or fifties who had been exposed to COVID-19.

The CDR3 is CATSSGQINSPLHF. The CDR3 bases are TGTGCCACCTCATCGGGACAGATAAATTCACCCCTCCACTTT. The chain carries TRBV19 and TRBJ1-6; 7 bases agree with TRBD1. Per germline, CDR1 LNHDA and CDR2 SQIVND (reference sequence). The J segment lost 7 bases and the V segment lost 10 bases, leaving 10 bases of the junction unmatched. The CDR3 runs 14 residues.

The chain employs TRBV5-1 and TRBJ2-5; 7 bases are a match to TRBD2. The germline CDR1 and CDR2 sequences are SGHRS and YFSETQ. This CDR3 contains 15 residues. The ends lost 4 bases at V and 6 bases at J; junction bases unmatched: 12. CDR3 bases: TGCGCCAGCAGCCTTCGCGGGCTAGCGGTGAAGACCCAGTACTTC. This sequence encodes CASSLRGLAVKTQYF.

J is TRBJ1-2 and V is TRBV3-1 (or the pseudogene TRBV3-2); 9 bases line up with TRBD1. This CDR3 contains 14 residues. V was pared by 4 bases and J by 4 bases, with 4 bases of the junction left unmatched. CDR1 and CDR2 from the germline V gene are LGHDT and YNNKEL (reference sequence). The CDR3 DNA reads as TGTGCCAGCAGCCCCCCGGGACAGGGCTATGGCTACACCTTC. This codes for CASSPPGQGYGYTF.

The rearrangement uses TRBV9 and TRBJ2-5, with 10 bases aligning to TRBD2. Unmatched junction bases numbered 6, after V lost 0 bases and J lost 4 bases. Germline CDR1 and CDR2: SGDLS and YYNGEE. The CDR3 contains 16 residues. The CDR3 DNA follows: TGTGCCAGCAGCGTAGCTAGCGGGGGCAGGGGAGAGACCCAGTACTTC. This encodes CASSVASGGRGETQYF.

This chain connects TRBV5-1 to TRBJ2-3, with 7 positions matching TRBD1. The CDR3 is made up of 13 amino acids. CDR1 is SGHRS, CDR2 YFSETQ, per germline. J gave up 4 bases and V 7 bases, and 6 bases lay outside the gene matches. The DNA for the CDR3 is TGCGCCAGCTCCCTCCAGGGGGCAGATACGCAGTATTTT. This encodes CASSLQGADTQYF.

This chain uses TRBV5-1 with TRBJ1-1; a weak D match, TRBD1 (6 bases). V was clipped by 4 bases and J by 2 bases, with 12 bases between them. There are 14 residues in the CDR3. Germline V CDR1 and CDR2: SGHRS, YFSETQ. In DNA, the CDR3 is TGCGCCAGCAGCCTCGTGGGACAAAACACTGAAGCTTTCTTT. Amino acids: CASSLVGQNTEAFF.

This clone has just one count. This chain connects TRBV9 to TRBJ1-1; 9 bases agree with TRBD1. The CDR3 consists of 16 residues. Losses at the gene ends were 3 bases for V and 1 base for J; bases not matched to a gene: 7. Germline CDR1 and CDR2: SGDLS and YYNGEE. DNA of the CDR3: TGTGCCAGCAGCGACCCCGCGGGACAGGGGAACACTGAAGCTTTCTTT. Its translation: CASSDPAGQGNTEAFF.

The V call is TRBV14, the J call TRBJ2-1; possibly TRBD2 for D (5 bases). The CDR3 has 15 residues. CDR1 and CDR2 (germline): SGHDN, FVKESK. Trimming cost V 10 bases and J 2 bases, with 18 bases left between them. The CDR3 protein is CATTRSGWPYNEQFF. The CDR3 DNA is TGTGCCACCACCCGGAGCGGCTGGCCCTACAATGAGCAGTTCTTC.

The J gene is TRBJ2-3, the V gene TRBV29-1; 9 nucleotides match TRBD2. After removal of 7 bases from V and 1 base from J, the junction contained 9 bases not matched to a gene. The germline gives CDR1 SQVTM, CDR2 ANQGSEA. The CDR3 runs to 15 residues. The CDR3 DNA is TGCAGCGCTCCGACTAGCGGAGTACGCACAGATACGCAGTATTTT. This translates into CSAPTSGVRTDTQYF.

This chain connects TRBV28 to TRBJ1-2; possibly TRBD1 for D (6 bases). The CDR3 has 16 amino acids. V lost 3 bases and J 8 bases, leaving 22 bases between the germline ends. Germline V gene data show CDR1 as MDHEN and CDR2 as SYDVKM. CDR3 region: CASSLTMGGRQGGYTF. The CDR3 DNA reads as TGTGCCAGCAGTTTGACGATGGGGGGGCGACAAGGAGGCTACACCTTC.

Written as DNA, the CDR3 is TGTGCCAGCAGCTTGGGGGGCAGTTCCTACGAGCAGTACTTC. The encoded protein is CASSLGGSSYEQYF. The chain combines TRBV5-5 with TRBJ2-7; D might be TRBD1 (5 bases). The V end was cut by 0 bases, the J end by 1 base, with 8 bases between. Germline CDR1 reads SGHKS; CDR2 reads YYEKEE (reference sequence). The CDR3 spans 14 residues. The full variable domain, its missing parts supplied by reference TRBV5-5 and TRBJ2-7, is DAGVTQSPTHLIKTRGQQVTLRCSPISGHKSVSWYQQVLGQGPQFIFQYYEKEERGRGNFPDRFSARQFPNYSSELNVNALLLGDSALYLCASSLGGSSYEQYFGPGTRLTVT.

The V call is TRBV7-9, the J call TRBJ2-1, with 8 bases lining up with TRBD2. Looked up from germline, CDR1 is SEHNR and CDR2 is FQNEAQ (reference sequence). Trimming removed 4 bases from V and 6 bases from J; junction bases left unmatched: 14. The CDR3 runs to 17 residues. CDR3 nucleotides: TGTGCCAGCAGCTCACGGAATCGGGGGGGGTCCCTCAATGAGCAGTTCTTC. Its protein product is CASSSRNRGGSLNEQFF.

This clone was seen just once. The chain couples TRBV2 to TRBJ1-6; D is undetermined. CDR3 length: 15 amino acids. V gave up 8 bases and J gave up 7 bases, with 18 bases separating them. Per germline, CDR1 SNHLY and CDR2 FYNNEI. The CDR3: CASLSASRMNSPLHF. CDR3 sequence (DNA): TGTGCCAGCCTTTCCGCATCGAGGATGAATTCACCCCTCCACTTT.

The CDR3 protein is CASSLLLTGEQYF. The CDR3 nucleotides are TGTGCCAGCAGCTTACTTTTAACGGGCGAGCAGTACTTC. The chain couples TRBV7-9 to TRBJ2-7; D call uncertain. The CDR3 spans 13 residues. Germline V lookup: CDR1 SEHNR, CDR2 FQNEAQ (reference sequence). V lost 2 bases, J lost 6 bases, and 11 bases lay in between.

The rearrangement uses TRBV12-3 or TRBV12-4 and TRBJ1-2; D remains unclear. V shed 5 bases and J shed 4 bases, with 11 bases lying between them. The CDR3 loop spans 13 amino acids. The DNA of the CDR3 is TGTGCCAGCAGTGCGGCGGAAAGCTATGGCTACACCTTC. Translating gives CASSAAESYGYTF.

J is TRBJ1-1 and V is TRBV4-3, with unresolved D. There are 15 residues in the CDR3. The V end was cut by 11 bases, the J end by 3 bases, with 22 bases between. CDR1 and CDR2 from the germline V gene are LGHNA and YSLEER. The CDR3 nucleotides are TGCGCCCAGGCACAAGAGGGTGCCGGGTACACTGAAGCTTTCTTT. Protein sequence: CAQAQEGAGYTEAFF.

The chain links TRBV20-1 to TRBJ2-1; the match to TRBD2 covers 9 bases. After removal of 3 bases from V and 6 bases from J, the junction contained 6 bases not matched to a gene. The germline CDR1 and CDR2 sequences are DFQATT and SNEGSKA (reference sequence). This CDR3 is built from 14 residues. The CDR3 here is CSASASGGSNEQFF. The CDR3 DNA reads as TGCAGTGCTAGTGCCAGCGGGGGGAGCAATGAGCAGTTCTTC.

The DNA of the CDR3 is TGCGCCAGCAGCCAGAGGGCCGGCGCCGGGGAGCTGTTTTTT. It yields the protein CASSQRAGAGELFF. The chain joins TRBV4-3 to TRBJ2-2; a possible D gene is TRBD2 (5 bases). In germline, CDR1 is LGHNA, CDR2 YSLEER. The CDR3 sequence is 14 residues long. The germline V and J ends were trimmed by 3 bases and 6 bases, with 11 bases remaining between them.

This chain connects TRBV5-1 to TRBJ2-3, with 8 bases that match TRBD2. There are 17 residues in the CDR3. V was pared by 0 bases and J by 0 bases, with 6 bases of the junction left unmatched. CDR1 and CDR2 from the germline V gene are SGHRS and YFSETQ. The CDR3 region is CASSLEMAGGSTDTQYF. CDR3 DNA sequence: TGCGCCAGCAGCTTGGAAATGGCGGGGGGCAGCACAGATACGCAGTATTTT.

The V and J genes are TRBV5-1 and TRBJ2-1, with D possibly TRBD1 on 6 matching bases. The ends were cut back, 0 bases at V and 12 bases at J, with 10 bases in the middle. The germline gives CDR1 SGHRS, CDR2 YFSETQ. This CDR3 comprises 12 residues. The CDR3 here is CASSLAGGVQFF. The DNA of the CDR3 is TGCGCCAGCAGCTTGGCTGGGGGCGTGCAGTTCTTC.

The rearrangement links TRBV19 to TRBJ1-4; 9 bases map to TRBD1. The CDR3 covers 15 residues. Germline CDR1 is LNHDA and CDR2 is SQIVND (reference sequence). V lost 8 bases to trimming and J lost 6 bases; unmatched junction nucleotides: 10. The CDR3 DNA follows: TGTGCCAGTCGGACAGGGGCACGTCCGGATGAAAAACTGTTTTTT. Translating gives CASRTGARPDEKLFF.

DNA for the CDR3: TGTGCCAGCTCACCACGGGGACTGACCAACGAGGGCGACATTCAGTACTTC. The encoded protein is CASSPRGLTNEGDIQYF. This chain connects TRBV18 to TRBJ2-4, with TRBD2 as a possible D gene (6 bases). The CDR3 covers 17 residues. V was trimmed by 1 base and J by 8 bases, leaving 21 bases between them. The V gene's germline CDR1 is KGHSH and CDR2 LQKENI.

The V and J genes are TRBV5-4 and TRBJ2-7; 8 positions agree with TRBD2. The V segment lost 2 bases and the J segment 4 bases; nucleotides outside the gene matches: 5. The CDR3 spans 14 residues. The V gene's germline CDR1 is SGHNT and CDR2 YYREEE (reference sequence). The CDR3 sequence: CASSLQGGGYEQYF. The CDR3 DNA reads TGTGCCAGCAGCTTACAGGGCGGGGGGTACGAGCAGTACTTC.

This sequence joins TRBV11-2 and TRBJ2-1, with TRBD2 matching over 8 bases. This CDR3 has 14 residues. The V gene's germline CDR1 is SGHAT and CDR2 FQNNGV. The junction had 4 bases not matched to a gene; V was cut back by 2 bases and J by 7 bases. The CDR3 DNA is TGTGCCAGCAGCTTACGGGGGGGCGGGAATGAGCAGTTCTTC. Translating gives CASSLRGGGNEQFF. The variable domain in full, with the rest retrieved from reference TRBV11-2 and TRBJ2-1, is EAGVAQSPRYKIIEKRQSVAFWCNPISGHATLYWYQQILGQGPKLLIQFQNNGVVDDSQLPKDRFSAERLKGVDSTLKIQPAKLEDSAVYLCASSLRGGGNEQFFGPGTRLTVL.

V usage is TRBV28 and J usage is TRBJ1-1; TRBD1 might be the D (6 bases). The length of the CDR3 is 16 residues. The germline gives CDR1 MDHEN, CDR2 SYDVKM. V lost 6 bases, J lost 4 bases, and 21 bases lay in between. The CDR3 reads CASRPPQGRGRTEAFF. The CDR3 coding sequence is TGTGCCAGCAGACCCCCACAGGGTCGCGGGCGCACTGAAGCTTTCTTT.

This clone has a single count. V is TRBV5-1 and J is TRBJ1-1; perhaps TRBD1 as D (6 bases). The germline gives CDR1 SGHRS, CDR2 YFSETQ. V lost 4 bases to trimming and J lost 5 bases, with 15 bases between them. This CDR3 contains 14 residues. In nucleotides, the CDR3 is TGCGCCAGCAGCGAGCCTGGGGGGGCGACTGAAGCTTTCTTT. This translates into CASSEPGGATEAFF. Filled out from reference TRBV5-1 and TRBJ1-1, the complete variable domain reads KAGVTQTPRYLIKTRGQQVTLSCSPISGHRSVSWYQQTPGQGLQFLFEYFSETQRNKGNFPGRFSGRQFSNSRSEMNVSTLELGDSALYLCASSEPGGATEAFFGQGTRLTVV.

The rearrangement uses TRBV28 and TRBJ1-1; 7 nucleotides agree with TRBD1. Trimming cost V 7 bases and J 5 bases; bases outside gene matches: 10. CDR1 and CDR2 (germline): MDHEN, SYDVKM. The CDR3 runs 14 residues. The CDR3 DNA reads TGTGCCAGCAAAATAGGGGGCGCTTCGACTGAAGCTTTCTTT. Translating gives CASKIGGASTEAFF.

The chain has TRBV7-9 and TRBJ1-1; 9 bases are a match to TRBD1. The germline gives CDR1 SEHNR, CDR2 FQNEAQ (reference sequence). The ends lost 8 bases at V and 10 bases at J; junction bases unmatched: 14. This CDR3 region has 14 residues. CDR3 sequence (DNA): TGTGCCAGCCACCGTACAGGGGGCTTGAAGGGAGCTTTCTTT. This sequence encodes CASHRTGGLKGAFF.

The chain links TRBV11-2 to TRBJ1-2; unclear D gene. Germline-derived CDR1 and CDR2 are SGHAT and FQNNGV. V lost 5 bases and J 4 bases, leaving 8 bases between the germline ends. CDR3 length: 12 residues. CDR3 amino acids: CASSRGTYGYTF. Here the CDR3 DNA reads TGTGCCAGCAGCCGAGGTACCTATGGCTACACCTTC.